These 15 T cell receptor beta chains were all obtained from the same sample, sequenced in a study of STAT5B mutations in CD4+ large granular lymphocyte leukemia. Sequencing used immunoSEQ multiplex PCR; TCRdb keeps in-frame clones, though not all of them. The sample holds almost 30,000 clones, around four fifths seen once. The sequenced sample consisted of CD4+ T cells from blood buffy coats. All receptors come from a human donor in good health.

This chain uses TRBV5-8 with TRBJ1-6; D gene ambiguous. V dropped 3 bases and J dropped 0 bases, with 10 bases sitting between them. This CDR3 is 16 amino acids long. Germline loops: CDR1 SGHTS, CDR2 YDEGEE. In nucleotides, the CDR3 is TGTGCCAGCAGCTACGGGATCGGCTCCTATAATTCACCCCTCCACTTT. Amino acids: CASSYGIGSYNSPLHF.

CDR3 protein: CASSVGGDLNTEAFF. CDR3 in DNA: TGTGCCAGCAGCGTAGGTGGGGACTTGAACACTGAAGCTTTCTTT. The chain couples TRBV9 to TRBJ1-1, with D possibly TRBD1 on 5 matching bases. V was pared by 0 bases and J by 0 bases, with 9 bases between. Germline assignment: CDR1 SGDLS and CDR2 YYNGEE. The CDR3 has 15 residues.

The rearrangement links TRBV18 to TRBJ2-5; 9 positions match TRBD2. Trimming took 4 bases from V and 4 from J; bases not matched to a gene: 10. CDR3 length: 16 amino acids. Germline assignment: CDR1 KGHSH and CDR2 LQKENI. For the CDR3, the DNA is TGTGCCAGCTCACTGGGCGTTAGCGGGGGAGGAGAGACCCAGTACTTC. Translation gives CASSLGVSGGGETQYF.

Written as DNA, the CDR3 is TGCGCCAGCAGCTTTACTAGCGGGGGGGCAGATACGCAGTATTTT. The encoded protein is CASSFTSGGADTQYF. The chain uses TRBV5-1 and TRBJ2-3, with 13 nucleotides matching TRBD2. Trimming at V came to 2 bases and at J to 4 bases, leaving 1 base not matched to a gene. The germline gives CDR1 SGHRS, CDR2 YFSETQ. The CDR3 covers 15 residues.

This clone showed up just a few times. The J gene is TRBJ1-2, the V gene TRBV4-1; perhaps TRBD1 as D (6 bases). Trimming removed 0 bases from V and 8 bases from J, with 16 bases in between. Per the germline V gene, CDR1 is MGHRA and CDR2 is YSYEKL. The CDR3 length is 15 residues. The CDR3 spells CASSQDWGAREGYTF. The CDR3, as DNA: TGCGCCAGCAGCCAAGATTGGGGGGCGCGGGAAGGCTACACCTTC.

This clone was observed once. V gene TRBV2 combines with J gene TRBJ2-1; 9 nucleotides match TRBD2. This CDR3 has 13 amino acids. Germline loops: CDR1 SNHLY, CDR2 FYNNEI. V shed 10 bases, J shed 4 bases, and the junction held 5 bases outside the gene matches. The DNA for the CDR3 is TGTGCCACAGCTAGCGGGACTTACAATGAGCAGTTCTTC. Amino acids: CATASGTYNEQFF.

The chain has TRBV4-1 and TRBJ2-3; D not certain. V lost 2 bases to trimming and J lost 4 bases, with 16 bases between them. Germline lookup yields CDR1 MGHRA and CDR2 YSYEKL. The CDR3 is 16 amino acids. The CDR3 DNA sequence: TGCGCCAGCAGCCAACCCGCTGTCCTAAGAGCAGATACGCAGTATTTT. Translated, it gives CASSQPAVLRADTQYF.

This chain uses TRBV5-5 with TRBJ1-6; D may be TRBD1 (6 bases). The germline CDR1 and CDR2 sequences are SGHKS and YYEKEE (reference sequence). The V gene lost 4 bases and the J gene lost 4 bases, with 12 bases spanning the gap. This CDR3 contains 15 residues. CDR3 DNA sequence: TGTGCCAGCAGCATAATACAGGGTTATAATTCACCCCTCCACTTT. It yields the protein CASSIIQGYNSPLHF.

DNA of the CDR3: TGTGCCAGCAGTTTGGTGGCGTCGGGGGAGCTGTTTTTT. This codes for CASSLVASGELFF. The rearrangement links TRBV6-5 to TRBJ2-2; D is unclear. Trimming cost V 4 bases and J 8 bases, with 11 bases left between them. This CDR3 has 13 residues. Germline CDR1 MNHEY, CDR2 SVGAGI.

This clone has only a few counts. The rearrangement links TRBV5-1 to TRBJ1-5; D may be TRBD1 (6 bases). The V end lost 4 bases, the J end lost 4 bases, and 9 bases lay between the germline ends. This CDR3 has 13 amino acids. From germline, CDR1 is SGHRS and CDR2 YFSETQ. The CDR3 nucleotides are TGCGCCAGCAGCCCGGACAGAAATCAGCCCCAGCATTTT. Protein product: CASSPDRNQPQHF.

This clone appeared once. This rearrangement joins TRBV6-1 to TRBJ1-2, with a possible D match to TRBD1 (5 bases). Germline CDR1 MNHNS, CDR2 SASEGT. The CDR3 totals 14 residues. The ends were cut back, 0 bases at V and 6 bases at J, with 11 bases in the middle. The CDR3, as DNA: TGTGCCAGCAGTGAAGCTGGGGGGAGGCATGGCTACACCTTC. This codes for CASSEAGGRHGYTF.

The V gene is TRBV9, the J gene TRBJ2-3; tentatively, D is TRBD1 (6 bases). The ends were cut back, 1 base at V and 4 bases at J, with 19 bases in the middle. Per the germline V gene, CDR1 is SGDLS and CDR2 is YYNGEE. The CDR3 covers 17 residues. CDR3 in amino acids: CASSVLGTTRGPDTQYF. The DNA of the CDR3 is TGTGCCAGCAGCGTACTAGGGACAACCCGGGGCCCAGATACGCAGTATTTT.

The chain links TRBV5-1 to TRBJ1-3; the match to TRBD1 covers 10 bases. Trimming cost V 2 bases and J 1 base; bases outside gene matches: 3. CDR1 is SGHRS and CDR2 is YFSETQ in the germline V gene. The CDR3 sequence is 16 residues long. CDR3 in DNA: TGCGCCAGCAGCTTAGGACAGGGGGTTTCTGGAAACACCATATATTTT. This gives the protein CASSLGQGVSGNTIYF.

The rearrangement uses TRBV7-2 and TRBJ1-3, with D perhaps matching TRBD1 (5 bases). CDR3 length: 15 residues. CDR1 is SGHTA and CDR2 is FQGNSA in the germline V gene. V was trimmed by 0 bases and J by 6 bases, leaving 12 bases between them. The CDR3 loop is CASSLAGTTSNTIYF. CDR3 sequence (DNA): TGTGCCAGCAGCTTAGCCGGGACCACCTCAAACACCATATATTTT.

J is TRBJ2-2 and V is TRBV5-1; no definite D call. Trimming took 4 bases from V and 2 from J, leaving 9 bases between them. The germline CDR1 and CDR2 sequences are SGHRS and YFSETQ. The CDR3 runs to 14 residues. The CDR3 spells CASSQALNTGELFF. In nucleotides, the CDR3 is TGCGCCAGCAGCCAAGCATTAAACACCGGGGAGCTGTTTTTT. The entire variable domain, with the rest obtained from reference TRBV5-1 and TRBJ2-2, is as follows: KAGVTQTPRYLIKTRGQQVTLSCSPISGHRSVSWYQQTPGQGLQFLFEYFSETQRNKGNFPGRFSGRQFSNSRSEMNVSTLELGDSALYLCASSQALNTGELFFGEGSRLTVL.